A selection of T cell receptor beta chains follows, all from one sample in a study of T cells in Graves' hyperthyroidism and ophthalmopathy. MiXCR, applied by TCRdb to the multiplex PCR reads, yields one record per CDR3 protein. This table has approximately 370,000 distinct CDR3 sequences, approximately 18% appearing once. Sequencing was carried out using blood. The receptors here all came from a woman in her 30s with Graves' hyperthyroidism that later progressed to Graves' ophthalmopathy. Both conserved end residues are part of each CDR3. The order of the fields is J gene, D gene, clone size, V gene, CDR3 DNA, CDR3 protein. D genes are given only for firm matches. The listing skips clone size in some rows; elsewhere it reads once, few, many or a size class.

j_gene: TRBJ1-1; d_gene: -; abundance: -; v_gene: TRBV3-1; CDR3nt: TGTGCCAGCAGCTCGCGGACAATAATGAACACTGAAGCTTTCTTT; CDR3aa: CASSSRTIMNTEAFF
j_gene: TRBJ2-7; d_gene: TRBD2; abundance: -; v_gene: TRBV6-2/TRBV6-3; CDR3nt: TGTGCCAGCAAGCTAGCGGGGGGGTACGAGCAGTACTTC; CDR3aa: CASKLAGGYEQYF
j_gene: TRBJ2-7; d_gene: TRBD1; abundance: many; v_gene: TRBV28; CDR3nt: TGTGCCAGCAGTCAGACGGTGACAGGGCGCGAGCAGTACTTC; CDR3aa: CASSQTVTGREQYF
j_gene: TRBJ2-2; d_gene: TRBD1; abundance: few; v_gene: TRBV5-5; CDR3nt: TGTGCCAGCAGCCCCGGGACAGCTCCGAACACCGGGGAGCTGTTTTTT; CDR3aa: CASSPGTAPNTGELFF
j_gene: TRBJ2-7; d_gene: TRBD2; abundance: many; v_gene: TRBV6-1; CDR3nt: TGTGCCAGCACTCAGCGGGGTACCTACGAGCAGTACTTC; CDR3aa: CASTQRGTYEQYF
j_gene: TRBJ2-1; d_gene: -; abundance: few; v_gene: TRBV20-1; CDR3nt: TGCAGTGCTGAGGACAGTTCCTCCTACAATGAGCAGTTCTTC; CDR3aa: CSAEDSSSYNEQFF
j_gene: TRBJ2-7; d_gene: -; abundance: many; v_gene: TRBV6-1; CDR3nt: TGTGCCAGCAGGGGAGTGGGGACGGGATTCCACGAGCAGTACTTC; CDR3aa: CASRGVGTGFHEQYF
j_gene: TRBJ2-7; d_gene: -; abundance: many; v_gene: TRBV27; CDR3nt: TGTGCCAGCAGAATGGGGTCTAGCGCTGTCTACGAGCAGTACTTC; CDR3aa: CASRMGSSAVYEQYF
j_gene: TRBJ1-1; d_gene: -; abundance: -; v_gene: TRBV2; CDR3nt: TGTGCCAGCAAGACCAACCCGAACACTGAAGCTTTCTTT; CDR3aa: CASKTNPNTEAFF
j_gene: TRBJ2-1; d_gene: -; abundance: -; v_gene: TRBV10-3; CDR3nt: TGTGCCATCAGTGAGTTGGCAGCGAATGAGCAGTTCTTC; CDR3aa: CAISELAANEQFF
j_gene: TRBJ1-4; d_gene: TRBD1; abundance: many; v_gene: TRBV6-1; CDR3nt: TGTGCCAGCAGTGAAGCTACAACAGGGGGAGCAACTAATGAAAAACTGTTTTTT; CDR3aa: CASSEATTGGATNEKLFF
j_gene: TRBJ2-5; d_gene: -; abundance: many; v_gene: TRBV6-1; CDR3nt: TGTGCCAGCTCATCCTGGGAGACCCAGTACTTC; CDR3aa: CASSSWETQYF
j_gene: TRBJ1-4; d_gene: -; abundance: many; v_gene: TRBV2; CDR3nt: TGTGCCAGCAGTACATCGACAGTTTTAAATGAAAAACTGTTTTTT; CDR3aa: CASSTSTVLNEKLFF
j_gene: TRBJ2-7; d_gene: -; abundance: many; v_gene: TRBV11-2; CDR3nt: TGTGCCAGCAGCCCGAGCTTAGGGTTGACCTACGAGCAGTACTTC; CDR3aa: CASSPSLGLTYEQYF
j_gene: TRBJ2-1; d_gene: TRBD2; abundance: -; v_gene: TRBV24-1; CDR3nt: TGTGCCACCAATTCGGGACTAGGAGGGAACAATGAGCAGTTCTTC; CDR3aa: CATNSGLGGNNEQFF
j_gene: TRBJ1-1; d_gene: TRBD1; abundance: many; v_gene: TRBV28; CDR3nt: TGTGCCAGCAGTCCCTCCGAAGACAGGGGCACTGAAGCTTTCTTT; CDR3aa: CASSPSEDRGTEAFF
j_gene: TRBJ2-2; d_gene: -; abundance: few; v_gene: TRBV2; CDR3nt: TGTGCCAGCAAAAATCGAACCCAGGGCAACACCGGGGAGCTGTTTTTT; CDR3aa: CASKNRTQGNTGELFF
j_gene: TRBJ1-2; d_gene: -; abundance: many; v_gene: TRBV24-1; CDR3nt: TGTGCCACCAGTGACGCAGGGTATTATGGCTACACCTTC; CDR3aa: CATSDAGYYGYTF
j_gene: TRBJ1-1; d_gene: -; abundance: few; v_gene: TRBV20-1; CDR3nt: TGCAGTGCTAGAGAATGGGGGGAAAATGAAGCTTTCTTT; CDR3aa: CSAREWGENEAFF
j_gene: TRBJ1-4; d_gene: -; abundance: many; v_gene: TRBV7-9; CDR3nt: TGTGCCAGCAGCCCCCGTTCAACCGGGGGAGAAAAACTGTTTTTT; CDR3aa: CASSPRSTGGEKLFF
j_gene: TRBJ1-5; d_gene: -; abundance: many; v_gene: TRBV5-1; CDR3nt: TGCGCCAGCAGCTTTAAACAGGGCAATCAGCCCCAGCATTTT; CDR3aa: CASSFKQGNQPQHF
j_gene: TRBJ1-3; d_gene: -; abundance: many; v_gene: TRBV3-1; CDR3nt: TGTGCCAGCAGCCAAGAAGCCAGGGACGTTGGGAACACCATATATTTT; CDR3aa: CASSQEARDVGNTIYF
j_gene: TRBJ1-4; d_gene: -; abundance: many; v_gene: TRBV3-1; CDR3nt: TGTGCCAGCAGCCAAAATGAAAAACTGTTTTTT; CDR3aa: CASSQNEKLFF
j_gene: TRBJ2-1; d_gene: TRBD2; abundance: -; v_gene: TRBV30; CDR3nt: TGTGCCTGGGGATTCGCCGTGGGGGGGGGGAGGTCTTATGAGCAGTTCTTC; CDR3aa: CAWGFAVGGGRSYEQFF
j_gene: TRBJ2-5; d_gene: -; abundance: many; v_gene: TRBV3-1; CDR3nt: TGTGCCAGCAGCCACGGCGGGGGCGGAGAGACCCAGTACTTC; CDR3aa: CASSHGGGGETQYF
j_gene: TRBJ2-2; d_gene: TRBD1; abundance: many; v_gene: TRBV30; CDR3nt: TGTGCCTGGGCGACAGGGGATACCGGGGAGCTGTTTTTT; CDR3aa: CAWATGDTGELFF
j_gene: TRBJ2-1; d_gene: TRBD2; abundance: few; v_gene: TRBV7-8; CDR3nt: TGTGCCAGCAGCGACCGGCTAGCGGGGTTTGACAATGAGCAGTTCTTC; CDR3aa: CASSDRLAGFDNEQFF
j_gene: TRBJ2-1; d_gene: -; abundance: -; v_gene: TRBV30; CDR3nt: TGTGCCTGGAGTGTTATCAGCTACAATGAGCAGTTCTTC; CDR3aa: CAWSVISYNEQFF
j_gene: TRBJ2-3; d_gene: -; abundance: many; v_gene: TRBV7-9; CDR3nt: TGTGCCAGCAGCTTACAGGGGAAGAGGGGCACAGATACGCAGTATTTT; CDR3aa: CASSLQGKRGTDTQYF
j_gene: TRBJ1-2; d_gene: TRBD1; abundance: many; v_gene: TRBV19; CDR3nt: TGTGCCAGTAGACCCGGACAGGGACGATGGTATGGCTACACCTTC; CDR3aa: CASRPGQGRWYGYTF
j_gene: TRBJ2-3; d_gene: TRBD1; abundance: few; v_gene: TRBV19; CDR3nt: TGTGCCAGTAGTCTGGACAGGCGAAACACAGATACGCAGTATTTT; CDR3aa: CASSLDRRNTDTQYF
j_gene: TRBJ2-1; d_gene: -; abundance: once; v_gene: TRBV6-2/TRBV6-3; CDR3nt: TGTGCCGGCAGCGGTCGGGGGGCGCGAAATGAGCAGTTCTTC; CDR3aa: CAGSGRGARNEQFF
j_gene: TRBJ2-3; d_gene: -; abundance: many; v_gene: TRBV25-1; CDR3nt: TGTGCCAGCAGTGGAGCAGATACGCAGTATTTT; CDR3aa: CASSGADTQYF
j_gene: TRBJ2-1; d_gene: -; abundance: many; v_gene: TRBV28; CDR3nt: TGTGCCAGCAACCTTAGGGGGGGCAATGAGCAGTTCTTC; CDR3aa: CASNLRGGNEQFF
j_gene: TRBJ2-3; d_gene: -; abundance: many; v_gene: TRBV6-1; CDR3nt: TGTGCCAGCAGTCCATTTAGCACAGATACGCAGTATTTT; CDR3aa: CASSPFSTDTQYF
j_gene: TRBJ2-2; d_gene: TRBD1; abundance: few; v_gene: TRBV5-1; CDR3nt: TGCGCCAGCAGCTTGAGACCCGGGACAGGGGGAAGGACCGGGGAGCTGTTTTTT; CDR3aa: CASSLRPGTGGRTGELFF
j_gene: TRBJ2-1; d_gene: -; abundance: many; v_gene: TRBV5-1; CDR3nt: TGCGCCAGCAGCTTGAGCGCTTTCTCCTACAATGAGCAGTTCTTC; CDR3aa: CASSLSAFSYNEQFF
j_gene: TRBJ2-1; d_gene: -; abundance: many; v_gene: TRBV6-1; CDR3nt: TGTGCCAGCACCACTACGGGTCAGAGCTACAATGAGCAGTTCTTC; CDR3aa: CASTTTGQSYNEQFF
j_gene: TRBJ1-3; d_gene: -; abundance: -; v_gene: TRBV9; CDR3nt: TGTGCCAGCAGCGTAGGGATGAACCCGAGGGGCTCTGGAAACACCATATATTTT; CDR3aa: CASSVGMNPRGSGNTIYF
j_gene: TRBJ2-7; d_gene: -; abundance: many; v_gene: TRBV6-1; CDR3nt: TGTGCCAGCAGTGAACTGACGGACACTCTATACGAGCAGTACTTC; CDR3aa: CASSELTDTLYEQYF
j_gene: TRBJ2-1; d_gene: TRBD1; abundance: many; v_gene: TRBV27; CDR3nt: TGTGCCAGCAGCGACCCGGGACAGGGTCGGCTGGGGCCTTTGAATGAGCAGTTCTTC; CDR3aa: CASSDPGQGRLGPLNEQFF
j_gene: TRBJ2-5; d_gene: -; abundance: many; v_gene: TRBV4-1; CDR3nt: TGCGCCAGCAGCCAAGTAGGCCTCGGGACCCAGTACTTC; CDR3aa: CASSQVGLGTQYF
j_gene: TRBJ1-5; d_gene: -; abundance: few; v_gene: TRBV19; CDR3nt: TGTGCCAGTAGTACATTAAAGGGATTTGGCAATCAGCCCCAGCATTTT; CDR3aa: CASSTLKGFGNQPQHF
j_gene: TRBJ2-1; d_gene: -; abundance: -; v_gene: TRBV24-1; CDR3nt: TGTGCCACCAGTGATTCGGCCCTAAGCGGGCAAGCCTACAATGAGCAGTTCTTC; CDR3aa: CATSDSALSGQAYNEQFF
j_gene: TRBJ1-2; d_gene: -; abundance: few; v_gene: TRBV5-1; CDR3nt: TGCGCCAGCAGCTCTTCCGCCTATGGCTACACCTTC; CDR3aa: CASSSSAYGYTF
j_gene: TRBJ2-7; d_gene: TRBD2; abundance: -; v_gene: TRBV7-8; CDR3nt: TGTGCCAGCATCTTAGGGCTAGCGGGCGGTTACGAGCAGTACTTC; CDR3aa: CASILGLAGGYEQYF
j_gene: TRBJ2-5; d_gene: -; abundance: many; v_gene: TRBV6-1; CDR3nt: TGTGCCAGCAGTAGTAGAGAAGAGACCCAGTACTTC; CDR3aa: CASSSREETQYF
j_gene: TRBJ1-2; d_gene: TRBD1; abundance: many; v_gene: TRBV12-3/TRBV12-4; CDR3nt: TGTGCCAGCAGTTTAGCGCAGGGGGTTAGTCACTACACCTTC; CDR3aa: CASSLAQGVSHYTF
j_gene: TRBJ1-2; d_gene: TRBD1; abundance: -; v_gene: TRBV4-2; CDR3nt: TGTGCCAGCAGCCAACTGGGACAGCCTAACTATGGCTACACCTTC; CDR3aa: CASSQLGQPNYGYTF